Each of the 29 T cell receptor beta chains below was sequenced from the same sample in a study of radiotherapy plus CTLA-4 blockade in lung cancer. Clones were sequenced by immunoSEQ multiplex PCR, and TCRdb holds only the in-frame ones, with some missing. This table holds 53,000 or so clones, 70% to 90% found once. The sample here was peripheral blood, taken from a patient treated with radiotherapy plus ipilimumab. These receptors came from a human donor with non-small cell lung cancer whose response to radiotherapy plus ipilimumab could not be evaluated.

This chain joins TRBV7-2 and TRBJ1-2, with TRBD1 matching over 7 bases. With 5 bases clipped from V and 0 bases from J, the junction kept 6 bases outside the gene matches. Germline CDR1 reads SGHTA; CDR2 reads FQGNSA. The CDR3 has 15 amino acids. The CDR3 here is CASSLRDSPNYGYTF. The CDR3, as DNA: TGTGCCAGCAGCCTCCGGGACAGTCCTAACTATGGCTACACCTTC.

This chain joins TRBV7-6 and TRBJ2-5, with D perhaps TRBD1 (6 bases). V was cut by 5 bases and J by 5 bases, with 18 bases left in between. The CDR3 consists of 15 residues. Germline assignment: CDR1 SGHVS and CDR2 FNYEAQ. CDR3 sequence: CASSATTGYGETQYF. CDR3 nucleotides: TGTGCCAGCAGCGCCACCACAGGGTACGGGGAGACCCAGTACTTC.

This clone has only one observation. J is TRBJ2-7 and V is TRBV19; TRBD1 matches 7 bases. This CDR3 is built from 17 residues. The V gene end was trimmed by 11 bases and the J gene end by 1 base; junction bases not matched to a gene: 20. Germline V gene lookup returns CDR1 LNHDA and CDR2 SQIVND (reference sequence). The DNA for the CDR3 is TGTGCCGGATTGGCAGGGGACAGATCGTTGACTTCCTACGAGCAGTACTTC. Translating it yields CAGLAGDRSLTSYEQYF.

The chain carries TRBV5-1 and TRBJ2-2; 8 bases fit TRBD2. The CDR3 has 15 amino acids. From germline, CDR1 is SGHRS and CDR2 YFSETQ. Unmatched junction bases numbered 5, after V lost 1 base and J lost 6 bases. As DNA, the CDR3 is TGCGCCAGCAGCTTGTCTAGCGGGTACTCCGGGGAGCTGTTTTTT. It encodes CASSLSSGYSGELFF. The variable domain in full, with the rest retrieved from reference TRBV5-1 and TRBJ2-2, is KAGVTQTPRYLIKTRGQQVTLSCSPISGHRSVSWYQQTPGQGLQFLFEYFSETQRNKGNFPGRFSGRQFSNSRSEMNVSTLELGDSALYLCASSLSSGYSGELFFGEGSRLTVL.

This clone was seen more than once but under ten times. This rearrangement joins TRBV18 to TRBJ2-7, with D possibly being TRBD2 (6 bases). There are 16 residues in the CDR3. V lost 4 bases and J lost 7, with 23 bases in between. The germline V gene encodes CDR1 KGHSH and CDR2 LQKENI. The CDR3 reads CASSQTRAEGMGEQYF. CDR3 nucleotides: TGTGCCAGCTCACAAACAAGAGCGGAGGGCATGGGTGAGCAGTACTTC. The full variable domain, with the rest looked up from reference TRBV18 and TRBJ2-7, is NAGVMQNPRHLVRRRGQEARLRCSPMKGHSHVYWYRQLPEEGLKFMVYLQKENIIDESGMPKERFSAEFPKEGPSILRIQQVVRGDSAAYFCASSQTRAEGMGEQYFGPGTRLTVT.

This clone was detected a few times. The chain links TRBV25-1 to TRBJ1-2, with 9 bases matching TRBD1. J gave up 8 bases and V 5 bases, and 3 bases lay outside the gene matches. Germline CDR1 is MGHDK and CDR2 is SYGVNS. This CDR3 comprises 12 residues. The CDR3 loop reads CASSWDREGYTF. In DNA form, the CDR3 reads TGTGCCAGCAGTTGGGACAGGGAAGGCTACACCTTC.

The chain carries TRBV5-1 and TRBJ2-5; 7 bases map to TRBD1. This CDR3 is 14 amino acids long. Germline values: CDR1 SGHRS, CDR2 YFSETQ. V shed 4 bases and J 4 bases; nucleotides not matched to a gene: 7. The CDR3 coding sequence is TGCGCCAGCAGCGATCACAGGGGTAGAGAGACCCAGTACTTC. Protein sequence: CASSDHRGRETQYF.

V and J are TRBV5-1 and TRBJ2-3; 11 bases match TRBD2. The V gene end was trimmed by 2 bases and the J gene end by 3 bases; junction bases not matched to a gene: 14. Germline lookup yields CDR1 SGHRS and CDR2 YFSETQ. The CDR3 has 19 residues. Here the CDR3 reads CASSLSFSGRAGGTDTQYF. CDR3 DNA: TGCGCCAGCAGCTTAAGTTTTAGCGGGAGGGCCGGAGGAACAGATACGCAGTATTTT.

In its sample, this clone was seen once. The CDR3 does not close with the conserved phenylalanine or tryptophan, likely indicating a read error. The chain couples TRBV19 to TRBJ1-2; no firm D call. The CDR3 has 16 residues. Germline-derived CDR1 and CDR2 are LNHDA and SQIVND (reference sequence). Deletions cut 4 bases from V and 0 bases from J, with 15 bases between. This CDR3 is CASSTPVGRSNYGYTL. For the CDR3, the DNA is TGTGCCAGTAGTACCCCCGTAGGCAGATCTAACTATGGCTACACCCTC.

The chain couples TRBV5-5 to TRBJ1-2; 7 bases match TRBD1. Germline V lookup: CDR1 SGHKS, CDR2 YYEKEE (reference sequence). CDR3 length equals 15 residues. V dropped 4 bases and J dropped 4; count of bases not matched to a gene: 10. Written as DNA, the CDR3 is TGTGCCAGCAGCCGGGGGACCGGGACAGTCTATGGCTACACCTTC. This sequence encodes CASSRGTGTVYGYTF.

The chain has TRBV27 and TRBJ1-5; tentatively, D is TRBD1 (6 bases). The CDR3 totals 14 residues. Germline assignment: CDR1 MNHEY and CDR2 SMNVEV (reference sequence). Trimming pared 7 bases from V and 6 bases from J, leaving 16 bases between. The CDR3 loop is CASTPRGGVQPQHF. DNA of the CDR3: TGTGCCAGCACGCCGAGGGGGGGCGTTCAGCCCCAGCATTTT.

The genes are TRBV4-3 and TRBJ1-5; possible D gene TRBD1, 6 bases. This CDR3 contains 17 residues. With 0 bases removed from V and 6 bases from J, the gap between germline ends came to 18 bases. Germline CDR1 and CDR2: LGHNA and YSLEER. CDR3 loop: CASSQDLRGAGGQPQHF. Here the CDR3 DNA reads TGCGCCAGCAGCCAAGACCTCCGGGGGGCAGGCGGTCAGCCCCAGCATTTT.

The chain employs TRBV10-3 and TRBJ1-1; TRBD1 agrees at 7 bases. V shed 2 bases and J 0 bases; nucleotides not matched to a gene: 6. CDR3 size: 16 residues. Germline CDR1 reads ENHRY; CDR2 reads SYGVKD. The CDR3 reads CAISEVKGALNTEAFF. The CDR3, as DNA: TGTGCCATCAGTGAGGTGAAGGGGGCCCTGAACACTGAAGCTTTCTTT.

The chain recombines TRBV7-2 with TRBJ1-6, with 7 bases identical to TRBD1. The CDR3 spans 14 residues. V shed 5 bases, J shed 9 bases, and the junction held 7 bases outside the gene matches. CDR1 is SGHTA, CDR2 FQGNSA, per germline. The CDR3 sequence is CASSEGQPSSPLHF. CDR3 sequence (DNA): TGTGCCAGCAGCGAGGGACAGCCTAGTTCACCCCTCCACTTT.

The J gene is TRBJ2-3, the V gene TRBV7-2; perhaps TRBD1 as D (6 bases). Germline V CDR1 and CDR2: SGHTA, FQGNSA. This CDR3 region has 14 residues. Trimming pared 4 bases from V and 5 bases from J, leaving 13 bases between. Here the CDR3 reads CASSSQGREDTQYF. The DNA of the CDR3 is TGTGCCAGCAGCTCACAGGGAAGGGAAGATACGCAGTATTTT.

With respect to this clone: Different DNA sequences within this sample yield the same CDR3. This chain links TRBV9 with TRBJ2-2; the D gene is possibly TRBD1 (6 bases). The germline gives CDR1 SGDLS, CDR2 YYNGEE. V gave up 3 bases and J gave up 5 bases, with 17 bases separating them. CDR3 size: 16 residues. CDR3 sequence: CASSAQTGWETGELFF. DNA of the CDR3: TGTGCCAGCAGCGCCCAGACAGGATGGGAAACCGGGGAGCTGTTTTTT.

The genes are TRBV28 and TRBJ2-4, with D maybe TRBD1 (5 bases). The CDR3 is 15 residues long. V was cut by 2 bases and J by 0 bases, with 8 bases left in between. CDR1 and CDR2 (germline): MDHEN, SYDVKM. The CDR3 nucleotides are TGTGCCAGCAGTTTAATGCAGGGAGCCAAAAACATTCAGTACTTC. Its protein is CASSLMQGAKNIQYF.

V gene TRBV5-5 combines with J gene TRBJ2-7; possible D gene TRBD2, 6 bases. This CDR3 region has 16 residues. CDR1 SGHKS and CDR2 YYEKEE come from the germline V gene (reference sequence). Trimming pared 2 bases from V and 4 bases from J, leaving 19 bases between. The CDR3 loop reads CASSFKRDWPPYEQYF. As DNA, the CDR3 is TGTGCCAGCAGCTTTAAGAGGGACTGGCCCCCATACGAGCAGTACTTC.

The chain combines TRBV19 with TRBJ1-5, with 7 bases matching TRBD1. V lost 2 bases, J lost 4 bases, and 2 bases stayed unmatched. The germline CDR1 and CDR2 sequences are LNHDA and SQIVND (reference sequence). CDR3 size: 14 residues. For the CDR3, the DNA is TGTGCCAGTAGTATACAGACAGGGAATCAGCCCCAGCATTTT. Translated, it gives CASSIQTGNQPQHF.

The rearrangement uses TRBV5-6 and TRBJ2-2, with TRBD1 matching 8 bases. The CDR3 runs 16 residues. With 7 bases clipped from V and 3 bases from J, the junction kept 11 bases outside the gene matches. Germline V gene data show CDR1 as SGHDT and CDR2 as YYEEEE. This chain's CDR3 is CASGRPGTGHTGELFF. The CDR3 nucleotides are TGTGCCAGCGGAAGGCCCGGGACAGGACACACCGGGGAGCTGTTTTTT. The entire variable domain, with the rest obtained from reference TRBV5-6 and TRBJ2-2, is as follows: DAGVTQSPTHLIKTRGQQVTLRCSPKSGHDTVSWYQQALGQGPQFIFQYYEEEERQRGNFPDRFSGHQFPNYSSELNVNALLLGDSALYLCASGRPGTGHTGELFFGEGSRLTVL.

The chain links TRBV2 to TRBJ1-1; perhaps TRBD1 as D (5 bases). This CDR3 spans 12 amino acids. The germline gives CDR1 SNHLY, CDR2 FYNNEI. V dropped 3 bases and J dropped 4 bases, with 6 bases sitting between them. Written as DNA, the CDR3 is TGTGCCAGCAGTGACGACAGCACTGAAGCTTTCTTT. This gives the protein CASSDDSTEAFF.

The J gene is TRBJ1-6, the V gene TRBV5-1; TRBD1 is a possible D gene (6 bases). The CDR3 has 17 amino acids. V was pared by 2 bases and J by 13 bases, with 25 bases between. Germline CDR1 SGHRS, CDR2 YFSETQ. The CDR3 nucleotides are TGCGCCAGCAGCTTAGGACAGTCCCGCTTCTACCAAGATCCCCTCCACTTT. It codes for CASSLGQSRFYQDPLHF.

The rearrangement uses TRBV6-5 and TRBJ2-2; TRBD2 aligns across 7 bases. Germline-derived CDR1 and CDR2 are MNHEY and SVGAGI. The CDR3 length is 14 residues. J was trimmed by 1 base and V by 7 bases; bases with no gene match: 3. The CDR3 coding sequence is TGTGCCAGCAAGGCTAGCGGGAACACCGGGGAGCTGTTTTTT. Its protein is CASKASGNTGELFF.

The rearrangement joins TRBV6-1 to TRBJ1-2, with 7 bases lining up with TRBD1. Germline lookup yields CDR1 MNHNS and CDR2 SASEGT. The CDR3 extends over 15 amino acids. The J segment lost 5 bases and the V segment lost 8 bases, leaving 14 bases of the junction unmatched. DNA for the CDR3: TGTGCCAGCCGAGAGGGGGCAGGGACCTATTATGGCTACACCTTC. Encoded protein: CASREGAGTYYGYTF.

This clone was found a few times. The V and J genes are TRBV6-5 and TRBJ1-2; 7 positions match TRBD1. The length of the CDR3 is 14 residues. V lost 1 base to trimming and J lost 5 bases; unmatched junction nucleotides: 4. Germline CDR1 is MNHEY and CDR2 is SVGAGI. The CDR3 here is CASSYLSRGYGYTF. CDR3 nucleotides: TGTGCCAGCAGTTACTTAAGCAGGGGGTATGGCTACACCTTC.

Turning to this clone: An end of the junction does not agree with germline; a read error may underlie this. This chain connects TRBV30 to TRBJ1-2; D is possibly TRBD1 (5 bases). The CDR3 runs to 13 residues. The V gene's germline CDR1 is GTSNPN and CDR2 SVGIG (reference sequence). The CDR3: CTWSVRREYGYTF. The DNA of the CDR3 is TGTACCTGGAGTGTACGCAGGGAATATGGCTACACCTTC.

V usage is TRBV5-1 and J usage is TRBJ1-2; perhaps TRBD1 as D (6 bases). Germline values: CDR1 SGHRS, CDR2 YFSETQ. V gave up 2 bases and J gave up 10 bases, with 18 bases separating them. CDR3 size: 14 residues. CDR3 nucleotide sequence: TGCGCCAGCAGCTTACAGGGACAAGGCGATGACTACACCTTC. Protein product: CASSLQGQGDDYTF.

The gene calls are TRBV5-6 and TRBJ1-1, with 9 bases identical to TRBD1. The CDR3 spans 16 residues. V lost 1 base and J lost 6; bases outside the gene matches: 10. Germline V lookup: CDR1 SGHDT, CDR2 YYEEEE. The chain's CDR3 is CASSLKVRTGASEAFF. CDR3 sequence (DNA): TGTGCCAGCAGCTTGAAAGTTAGGACAGGGGCCTCTGAAGCTTTCTTT. Full variable domain (missing parts from reference TRBV5-6 and TRBJ1-1): DAGVTQSPTHLIKTRGQQVTLRCSPKSGHDTVSWYQQALGQGPQFIFQYYEEEERQRGNFPDRFSGHQFPNYSSELNVNALLLGDSALYLCASSLKVRTGASEAFFGQGTRLTVV.

The gene calls are TRBV27 and TRBJ2-5; 8 bases are shared with TRBD1. The J call may be faulty, since TRBJ2-7 better matches the DNA end. The CDR3 is 15 amino acids. Looked up from germline, CDR1 is MNHEY and CDR2 is SMNVEV (reference sequence). The CDR3 coding sequence is TGTGCCAGCAGTTTAAGGGACAGGAACTCCTACGAGCAGTACTTC. It yields the protein CASSLRDRNSYEQYF.